Shown below are 13 T cell receptor beta chains from a single sample sequenced in a study of beta chain features in type 1 diabetes. Notes on the study in general: All four CD4+ subsets of Type 1 diabetes patients contained TCRB CDR3s that were moderately but significantly shorter.

The authors reverse transcribed all of the isolated RNA, so sequencing captured expressed TCRB transcripts. Only in-frame clones appear in the TCRdb table, and some are missing; sequencing was by immunoSEQ multiplex PCR. The table records 150,000 to 200,000 clones, 7.8% of them present only once. These receptors have no identified antigens. Material for sequencing was central memory CD4+ T cells from blood. The receptors were sampled from a woman aged 40 to 50 with type 1 diabetes.

The rearrangement links TRBV4-1 to TRBJ1-6, with 7 bases aligning to TRBD1. The junction had 9 bases not matched to a gene; V was cut back by 1 base and J by 9 bases. From germline, CDR1 is MGHRA and CDR2 YSYEKL. This CDR3 has 16 amino acids. The CDR3 DNA is TGCGCCAGCAGCCAAGGTGACAGGGTGTTGGGTTCACCCCTCCACTTT. The encoded protein is CASSQGDRVLGSPLHF.

This chain joins TRBV7-2 and TRBJ2-3; 7 bases are shared with TRBD2. J gave up 2 bases and V 5 bases, and 13 bases lay outside the gene matches. This CDR3 has 17 amino acids. Germline V gene sequence: CDR1 SGHTA, CDR2 FQGNSA. In DNA form, the CDR3 reads TGTGCCAGCAGCCAAGATCTGGCGGGAGAGTACACAGATACGCAGTATTTT. Residues: CASSQDLAGEYTDTQYF.

The chain is built from TRBV29-1 and TRBJ2-7, with 7 bases lining up with TRBD2. Germline V lookup: CDR1 SQVTM, CDR2 ANQGSEA. The CDR3 length is 15 residues. Trimming removed 4 bases from V and 2 bases from J; junction bases left unmatched: 11. The CDR3 DNA reads as TGCAGCGTTGGGGGCGGGGGAGCGGAGGCCTACGAGCAGTACTTC. Its translation is CSVGGGGAEAYEQYF.

This rearrangement joins TRBV5-1 to TRBJ2-3; 7 bases match TRBD2. The germline V gene encodes CDR1 SGHRS and CDR2 YFSETQ. CDR3 size: 16 residues. V was pared by 0 bases and J by 4 bases, with 8 bases of the junction left unmatched. This chain's CDR3 is CASSLGFAGEADTQYF. CDR3 nucleotides: TGCGCCAGCAGCTTGGGGTTTGCGGGGGAAGCAGATACGCAGTATTTT.

This clone came up a few times. The V gene is TRBV7-8, the J gene TRBJ2-5, with TRBD2 matching over 10 bases. The CDR3 sequence is 17 residues long. In germline, CDR1 is SGHVS, CDR2 FQNEAQ. Unmatched junction bases numbered 10, after V lost 2 bases and J lost 4 bases. CDR3 nucleotides: TGTGCCAGCAGCTTACGGGCTAGCGGGAGAAGTCGAGAGACCCAGTACTTC. It codes for CASSLRASGRSRETQYF.

A few counts support this clone. The chain is built from TRBV7-2 and TRBJ2-1; a possible D gene is TRBD2 (6 bases). Germline loops: CDR1 SGHTA, CDR2 FQGNSA. The CDR3 runs to 13 residues. The V end lost 5 bases, the J end lost 6 bases, and 11 bases lay between the germline ends. CDR3 in amino acids: CASSLGLLNEQFF. The CDR3 DNA reads as TGTGCCAGCAGCCTGGGACTCCTCAATGAGCAGTTCTTC.

The V call is TRBV18, the J call TRBJ2-1; 7 positions match TRBD1. CDR1 and CDR2 from the germline V gene are KGHSH and LQKENI. V lost 1 base, J lost 2 bases, and 5 bases stayed unmatched. This CDR3 has 16 amino acids. The CDR3 loop is CASSPQVGGAYNEQFF. DNA for the CDR3: TGTGCCAGCTCACCACAGGTAGGGGGCGCCTACAATGAGCAGTTCTTC. Supplemented by reference TRBV18 and TRBJ2-1, the full variable domain reads NAGVMQNPRHLVRRRGQEARLRCSPMKGHSHVYWYRQLPEEGLKFMVYLQKENIIDESGMPKERFSAEFPKEGPSILRIQQVVRGDSAAYFCASSPQVGGAYNEQFFGPGTRLTVL.

To note about this clone: Within the sample, other DNA sequences also encode this same CDR3. The J gene is TRBJ1-1, the V gene TRBV29-1, with 10 bases identical to TRBD1. Per the germline V gene, CDR1 is SQVTM and CDR2 is ANQGSEA. This CDR3 region has 14 residues. Losses at the gene ends were 5 bases for V and 0 bases for J; bases not matched to a gene: 3. The CDR3 loop reads CSVRTGGVNTEAFF. Written as DNA, the CDR3 is TGCAGCGTTCGGACAGGGGGGGTGAACACTGAAGCTTTCTTT.

In this sample, this clone turned up a few times. The chain links TRBV5-1 to TRBJ2-6; 7 bases match TRBD1. CDR1 is SGHRS, CDR2 YFSETQ, per germline. This CDR3 has 19 amino acids. J gave up 0 bases and V 4 bases, and 13 bases lay outside the gene matches. The CDR3 region has the DNA TGCGCCAGCAGCACCCCCCAGGGGGTGAAGAGCTCTGGGGCCAACGTCCTGACTTTC. Its translation: CASSTPQGVKSSGANVLTF.

The V and J genes are TRBV12-5 and TRBJ2-1, with TRBD2 matching over 8 bases. CDR3 length: 15 residues. V lost 9 bases, J lost 10 bases, and 17 bases stayed unmatched. Germline lookup yields CDR1 LGHNT and CDR2 FRNRAP. CDR3 DNA: TGTGCTAGCCTGGGGGGTGGTGCGGGAGGTGGGGAGCAGTTCTTC. Translation: CASLGGGAGGGEQFF.

This clone was detected a few times. The chain has TRBV28 and TRBJ1-5; 8 bases line up with TRBD1. J was trimmed by 2 bases and V by 9 bases; bases with no gene match: 9. The germline V gene encodes CDR1 MDHEN and CDR2 SYDVKM. The CDR3 is 15 amino acids. CDR3 nucleotides: TGTGCCAGTCGGACAGGGACCTTGGGCAATCAGCCCCAGCATTTT. Amino acids: CASRTGTLGNQPQHF. The whole variable domain, remainder taken from reference TRBV28 and TRBJ1-5, is DVKVTQSSRYLVKRTGEKVFLECVQDMDHENMFWYRQDPGLGLRLIYFSYDVKMKEKGDIPEGYSVSREKKERFSLILESASTNQTSMYLCASRTGTLGNQPQHFGDGTRLSIL.

This clone was observed a handful of times. The V and J genes are TRBV6-5 and TRBJ2-7; TRBD1 aligns across 9 bases. The CDR3 sequence is 15 residues long. Germline-derived CDR1 and CDR2 are MNHEY and SVGAGI. The J segment lost 5 bases and the V segment lost 2 bases, leaving 7 bases of the junction unmatched. The CDR3 is CASSYRGQGKDEQYF. DNA for the CDR3: TGTGCCAGCAGTTACCGGGGACAGGGCAAAGACGAGCAGTACTTC.

This clone was picked up many times. This chain uses TRBV5-1 with TRBJ2-3; 8 nucleotides align to TRBD1. J lost 6 bases, V lost 0 bases, and 9 bases had no gene match. The length of the CDR3 is 16 residues. Germline assignment: CDR1 SGHRS and CDR2 YFSETQ. For the CDR3, the DNA is TGCGCCAGCAGCTTGGGCGGACAGGGCCCCCAGGATACGCAGTATTTT. Translating it yields CASSLGGQGPQDTQYF.